Listed below are T cell receptor beta chains from one sample, sequenced in a study of T cells in localized non-small cell lung cancer. Data came from immunoSEQ multiplex PCR; TCRdb stores just in-frame clones and leaves some out. Found here are about 20,000 clones, around 90% of them singletons; the top ten hold under 7.5%. The specimen was peripheral blood, collected before any cancer treatment. The receptors shown here come from a male donor aged 60 or older with stage I squamous cell lung carcinoma. CDR3s include the opening cysteine and the closing phenylalanine or tryptophan. A D gene is named only where the DNA matches it firmly. The size of a clone is reported for some rows only, either as once, few or many, or as a class for expanded clones.

d_call j_call cdr3_length clone_size v_call cdr3_aa cdr3_nt
- TRBJ1-3 15 - TRBV11-3 CASSLDSSSGNTIYF TGTGCCAGCAGCTTAGACAGCAGCTCTGGAAACACCATATATTTT
TRBD1 TRBJ1-4 17 - TRBV4-1 CASASPQPGQNNEKLFF TGCGCCAGCGCCTCCCCCCAACCGGGACAGAATAATGAAAAACTGTTTTTT
TRBD2 TRBJ2-2 14 - TRBV19 CASRSGMGTGELFF TGTGCCAGTAGAAGCGGGATGGGAACCGGGGAGCTGTTTTTT
TRBD1 TRBJ1-4 14 - TRBV9 CASSPAGGFEKLFF TGTGCCAGCAGCCCTGCAGGGGGATTTGAAAAACTGTTTTTT
- TRBJ2-3 14 - TRBV19 CASSRGGGTDTQYF TGTGCCAGTAGTAGAGGTGGCGGCACAGATACGCAGTATTTT
- TRBJ1-5 16 - TRBV5-6 CASSRSGATVNQPQHF TGTGCCAGCAGCCGATCCGGGGCCACGGTCAATCAGCCCCAGCATTTT
- TRBJ1-1 14 once TRBV5-4 CASSLGGALIEAFF TGTGCCAGCAGCTTGGGGGGGGCTTTAATTGAAGCTTTCTTT
- TRBJ2-5 16 - TRBV6-5 CASSYQPGLVKETQYF TGTGCCAGCAGTTACCAACCGGGACTCGTTAAAGAGACCCAGTACTTC
TRBD1 TRBJ1-3 16 - TRBV5-1 CASSTGTGLSGNTIYF TGCGCCAGCAGCACCGGGACAGGTCTTTCTGGAAACACCATATATTTT
TRBD1 TRBJ1-1 13 - TRBV11-3 CASSLNRGTEAFF TGTGCCAGCAGCTTAAACAGGGGCACTGAAGCTTTCTTT
TRBD1 TRBJ2-5 14 - TRBV10-1 CASSVGGPQETQYF TGCGCCAGCAGCGTAGGGGGCCCCCAAGAGACCCAGTACTTC
- TRBJ1-2 12 once TRBV2 CASNPGAGGYTF TGTGCCAGCAATCCAGGGGCGGGGGGCTACACCTTC
TRBD2 TRBJ2-7 17 - TRBV11-2 CASSYSFGLAGIYEQYF TGTGCCAGCAGCTATTCATTCGGACTAGCGGGTATCTACGAGCAGTACTTC
TRBD2 TRBJ2-3 14 - TRBV19 CASRAGGPKNTQYF TGTGCCAGTAGGGCGGGGGGGCCGAAGAATACGCAGTATTTT
- TRBJ2-7 15 - TRBV14 CASSQVAGPQKEQYF TGTGCCAGCAGCCAAGTTGCGGGTCCACAGAAAGAGCAGTACTTC
- TRBJ1-5 15 - TRBV7-6 CASSLDPGGNQPQHF TGTGCCAGCAGCTTAGATCCTGGGGGCAATCAGCCCCAGCATTTT
TRBD1 TRBJ2-7 13 - TRBV30 CASKGTGDYEQYF TGTGCCTCGAAAGGGACAGGGGACTACGAGCAGTACTTC
TRBD2 TRBJ2-5 18 once TRBV28 CASSYPPKVAGVQETQYF TGTGCCAGCAGCTATCCCCCTAAAGTAGCGGGGGTACAAGAGACCCAGTACTTC
- TRBJ1-1 15 - TRBV14 CASRTGMETNTEAFF TGTGCCAGCAGAACGGGGATGGAAACGAACACTGAAGCTTTCTTT
- TRBJ1-1 11 - TRBV4-3 CASSQAFEAFF TGCGCCAGCAGCCAAGCCTTTGAAGCTTTCTTT
- TRBJ2-5 14 once TRBV11-2 CASSLGGQLETQYF TGTGCCAGCAGCTTAGGCGGGCAATTGGAGACCCAGTACTTC
- TRBJ2-1 14 - TRBV28 CASSPLSSYNEQFF TGTGCCAGCAGCCCTCTGAGCTCCTACAATGAGCAGTTCTTC
- TRBJ2-7 16 - TRBV15 CATSSPPERLGYEQYF TGTGCCACCAGCAGCCCCCCGGAACGGCTAGGGTACGAGCAGTACTTC
- TRBJ1-6 15 - TRBV15 CATSHDRYYNSPLHF TGTGCCACCAGCCATGACAGATACTATAATTCACCCCTCCACTTT
TRBD1 TRBJ1-2 13 - TRBV28 CASSLEGARGYTF TGTGCCAGCAGTTTGGAGGGGGCCAGAGGCTACACCTTC
- TRBJ2-6 17 - TRBV15 CATSREGRGPGANVLTF TGTGCCACCAGCAGAGAAGGACGCGGGCCTGGGGCCAACGTCCTGACTTTC
- TRBJ2-1 18 - TRBV7-2 CASSLVASLGSSYNEQFF TGTGCCAGCAGCTTAGTCGCTAGTTTGGGATCCTCCTACAATGAGCAGTTCTTC
- TRBJ2-5 13 - TRBV29-1 CSVEGGPQETQYF TGCAGCGTTGAAGGAGGCCCGCAAGAGACCCAGTACTTC
- TRBJ1-5 13 - TRBV5-1 CASSLDRDQPQHF TGCGCCAGCAGCTTGGACAGGGACCAGCCCCAGCATTTT
- TRBJ1-6 15 few TRBV7-2 CASSGRQDPGSPLHF TGTGCCAGCAGCGGGAGACAGGACCCGGGTTCACCCCTCCACTTT
TRBD1 TRBJ2-7 18 - TRBV18 CASSPSSPDRGKGYEQYF TGTGCCAGCTCCCCTTCTTCCCCGGACAGGGGAAAGGGTTACGAGCAGTACTTC
TRBD2 TRBJ2-5 12 - TRBV2 CASSLGLAGLYF TGTGCCAGCAGCCTGGGACTAGCGGGTCTGTACTTC
- TRBJ2-7 11 - TRBV25-1 CASSGLGEQYF TGTGCCAGCAGTGGTCTAGGCGAGCAGTACTTC
- TRBJ2-5 12 - TRBV30 CALRPARGTQYF TGTGCCCTACGACCCGCACGAGGGACCCAGTACTTC
- TRBJ1-6 15 - TRBV6-5 CASSYGGPYNSPLHF TGTGCCAGCAGTTACGGGGGCCCCTATAATTCACCCCTCCACTTT
TRBD1 TRBJ2-7 12 - TRBV7-9 CASSEGQAAANF TGTGCCAGCAGTGAAGGACAGGCCGCTGCGAACTTC
TRBD1 TRBJ1-1 14 few TRBV10-3 CATSRDRTNTEAFF TGTGCCACCTCCCGGGACAGAACGAACACTGAAGCTTTCTTT
TRBD1 TRBJ2-7 13 - TRBV10-3 CAISGTEEGEQYF TGTGCCATCAGCGGGACAGAGGAAGGGGAGCAGTACTTC
- TRBJ1-4 13 - TRBV5-6 CATRDSQKEKLFF TGTGCCACTAGGGACTCCCAGAAGGAAAAACTGTTTTTT